Presented here are 17 T cell receptor beta chains from one specimen sequenced in a study of shared clonotypes between healthy human individuals. This table comes from immunoSEQ multiplex PCR, and its TCRdb copy is limited to in-frame clones, with some not included. The sample contains approximately 2.1 million clones, 80% to 95% of which appear only once. Sequencing was performed on naive CD4+ T cells from PBMCs. This sample's subset: CD45RA+ positively selected. The receptors shown here come from a man between 18 and 35 years old in good health. Some clones in this sample may be carry-over from other donors' samples.

On this clone itself: Other DNA sequences of this sample code for an identical CDR3. V and J are TRBV29-1 and TRBJ2-2; D might be TRBD1 (5 bases). V was cut by 6 bases and J by 0 bases, with 8 bases left in between. The germline V gene encodes CDR1 SQVTM and CDR2 ANQGSEA. The CDR3 totals 13 residues. The CDR3 reads CSVGHTNTGELFF. Written as DNA, the CDR3 is TGCAGCGTAGGACATACGAACACCGGGGAGCTGTTTTTT.

V is TRBV5-1 and J is TRBJ1-1; 9 nucleotides agree with TRBD1. The V and J ends lost 4 bases and 4 bases, in that order; junction bases with no gene match: 5. The CDR3 runs 14 residues. Germline loops: CDR1 SGHRS, CDR2 YFSETQ. The CDR3 loop reads CASSPGDRATEAFF. The CDR3, as DNA: TGCGCCAGCAGCCCGGGGGACAGGGCCACTGAAGCTTTCTTT.

The rearrangement links TRBV30 to TRBJ2-4; no reliable D call. The CDR3 extends over 14 amino acids. Germline V gives CDR1 GTSNPN, CDR2 SVGIG (reference sequence). With 2 bases removed from V and 5 bases from J, the gap between germline ends came to 13 bases. The CDR3, as DNA: TGTGCCTGGAGTCCTACCTTGATTCAAAACATTCAGTACTTC. Its protein is CAWSPTLIQNIQYF.

The J gene is TRBJ1-5, the V gene TRBV27, with D uncertain. Between the trimmed V and J ends, which lost 8 bases and 6 bases, there was a span of 23 bases. The CDR3 covers 16 residues. Per germline, CDR1 MNHEY and CDR2 SMNVEV (reference sequence). CDR3 DNA sequence: TGTGCCAGCCGAGCGACCCCTACGGAACCGGGTCAGCCCCAGCATTTT. Amino acid sequence: CASRATPTEPGQPQHF.

The chain links TRBV7-3 to TRBJ1-1; the match to TRBD1 covers 7 bases. The V and J ends lost 4 bases and 6 bases, in that order; junction bases with no gene match: 8. The CDR3 covers 14 residues. Per germline, CDR1 SGHTA and CDR2 FQGTGA. The CDR3 DNA is TGTGCCAGCAGCTCCCAGGGGGGACTTTCTGAAGCTTTCTTT. Translating gives CASSSQGGLSEAFF.

V and J are TRBV28 and TRBJ2-3; the match to TRBD1 covers 7 bases. After removal of 5 bases from V and 5 bases from J, the junction contained 16 bases not matched to a gene. The V gene's germline CDR1 is MDHEN and CDR2 SYDVKM. This CDR3 is built from 17 residues. The CDR3 reads CASSDRRTGLGRDTQYF. CDR3 in DNA: TGTGCCAGCAGTGACCGCCGGACAGGTCTGGGTAGAGATACGCAGTATTTT.

Concerning this clone: Other DNA sequences in the sample encode the same CDR3. The CDR3 sequence: CASSFGGSSTDTQYF. The CDR3 region has the DNA TGCGCCAGCAGCTTCGGAGGTTCTAGCACAGATACGCAGTATTTT. The V gene is TRBV5-1, the J gene TRBJ2-3; TRBD2 might be the D (5 bases). The CDR3 is made up of 15 amino acids. Deletions cut 2 bases from V and 0 bases from J, with 10 bases between. The germline gives CDR1 SGHRS, CDR2 YFSETQ. The entire variable domain, with the rest obtained from reference TRBV5-1 and TRBJ2-3, is as follows: KAGVTQTPRYLIKTRGQQVTLSCSPISGHRSVSWYQQTPGQGLQFLFEYFSETQRNKGNFPGRFSGRQFSNSRSEMNVSTLELGDSALYLCASSFGGSSTDTQYFGPGTRLTVL.

This clone was detected only once. The J gene is TRBJ2-3, the V gene TRBV27, with D perhaps matching TRBD2 (5 bases). With 7 bases removed from V and 0 bases from J, the gap between germline ends came to 17 bases. The CDR3 totals 16 residues. Germline V gene data show CDR1 as MNHEY and CDR2 as SMNVEV (reference sequence). The CDR3 DNA reads as TGTGCCAGCACGAGGGCCTACGCTACTAGCACAGATACGCAGTATTTT. Its protein product is CASTRAYATSTDTQYF.

The chain has TRBV9 and TRBJ2-1; no clear D gene. Germline lookup yields CDR1 SGDLS and CDR2 YYNGEE. The CDR3 extends over 12 amino acids. Trimming shortened V by 2 bases and J by 15 bases, and 15 bases separated the two germline ends. The CDR3 loop is CASSVDQSWPFF. CDR3 sequence (DNA): TGTGCCAGCAGCGTTGATCAAAGCTGGCCGTTCTTC.

This clone came up once. V and J are TRBV10-3 and TRBJ2-2, with D maybe TRBD2 (6 bases). V was pared by 2 bases and J by 5 bases, with 15 bases between. This CDR3 is 16 amino acids long. Germline V CDR1 and CDR2: ENHRY, SYGVKD. The DNA for the CDR3 is TGTGCCATCAGTGAGACCGGGACTGGGGGGACCGGGGAGCTGTTTTTT. This sequence encodes CAISETGTGGTGELFF.

This clone was seen once. V usage is TRBV6-5 and J usage is TRBJ2-4; tentative D call: TRBD1 (6 bases). Germline V gene lookup returns CDR1 MNHEY and CDR2 SVGAGI. The CDR3 runs to 14 residues. With 5 bases removed from V and 10 bases from J, the gap between germline ends came to 18 bases. CDR3 loop: CASSARVGGRIQYF. The CDR3 region has the DNA TGTGCCAGCAGTGCCCGCGTTGGGGGCCGGATTCAGTACTTC.

This chain connects TRBV18 to TRBJ2-7; 12 positions match TRBD2. V dropped 1 base and J dropped 5; count of bases not matched to a gene: 12. CDR1 and CDR2 from the germline V gene are KGHSH and LQKENI. CDR3 length equals 18 residues. CDR3 coding DNA: TGTGCCAGCTCACCACGGGCTAGCGGGAGGGCCCAGTGGAACGAGCAGTACTTC. Encoded protein: CASSPRASGRAQWNEQYF.

On this clone itself: The sample contains more than one DNA sequence encoding this CDR3. CDR3: CSVVSSGSTDTQYF. The DNA for the CDR3 is TGCAGCGTTGTCTCTAGCGGCAGCACAGATACGCAGTATTTT. The chain carries TRBV29-1 and TRBJ2-3; 7 bases fit TRBD2. Germline V gene data show CDR1 as SQVTM and CDR2 as ANQGSEA. This CDR3 region has 14 residues. V shed 4 bases and J 0 bases; nucleotides not matched to a gene: 4.

The rearrangement links TRBV28 to TRBJ1-1; possibly TRBD1 for D (6 bases). The CDR3 is 14 amino acids. Germline values: CDR1 MDHEN, CDR2 SYDVKM. The V and J ends lost 5 bases and 5 bases respectively, with 15 bases between them. CDR3 DNA: TGTGCCAGCAGTCTCCCGGGGGGGCGGACTGAAGCTTTCTTT. Protein product: CASSLPGGRTEAFF.

The chain couples TRBV28 to TRBJ2-7; TRBD1 is a possible D gene (5 bases). CDR3 length equals 15 residues. Germline V gene lookup returns CDR1 MDHEN and CDR2 SYDVKM. Trimming pared 6 bases from V and 3 bases from J, leaving 18 bases between. The CDR3 bases are TGTGCCAGCAGGGCCGGACACGTAGGGGTCTACGAGCAGTACTTC. This encodes CASRAGHVGVYEQYF.

This chain links TRBV19 with TRBJ2-3; 10 nucleotides line up with TRBD2. Germline values: CDR1 LNHDA, CDR2 SQIVND (reference sequence). The CDR3 has 15 amino acids. The V segment lost 4 bases and the J segment 10 bases; nucleotides outside the gene matches: 11. CDR3 amino acids: CASSTAGGTSVAQYF. CDR3 in DNA: TGTGCCAGTAGTACGGCCGGTGGGACTAGCGTGGCGCAGTATTTT. The variable domain in full, with the rest retrieved from reference TRBV19 and TRBJ2-3, is DGGITQSPKYLFRKEGQNVTLSCEQNLNHDAMYWYRQDPGQGLRLIYYSQIVNDFQKGDIAEGYSVSREKKESFPLTVTSAQKNPTAFYLCASSTAGGTSVAQYFGPGTRLTVL.

This clone was counted a single time. The CDR3 here is CASSGSSGGFF. The CDR3 nucleotides are TGTGCCAGCAGTGGGTCTAGCGGCGGCTTCTTC. The V gene is TRBV2, the J gene TRBJ2-1, with TRBD2 matching over 7 bases. The CDR3 runs to 11 residues. V was pared by 4 bases and J by 16 bases, with 7 bases of the junction left unmatched. Germline CDR1 and CDR2: SNHLY and FYNNEI.